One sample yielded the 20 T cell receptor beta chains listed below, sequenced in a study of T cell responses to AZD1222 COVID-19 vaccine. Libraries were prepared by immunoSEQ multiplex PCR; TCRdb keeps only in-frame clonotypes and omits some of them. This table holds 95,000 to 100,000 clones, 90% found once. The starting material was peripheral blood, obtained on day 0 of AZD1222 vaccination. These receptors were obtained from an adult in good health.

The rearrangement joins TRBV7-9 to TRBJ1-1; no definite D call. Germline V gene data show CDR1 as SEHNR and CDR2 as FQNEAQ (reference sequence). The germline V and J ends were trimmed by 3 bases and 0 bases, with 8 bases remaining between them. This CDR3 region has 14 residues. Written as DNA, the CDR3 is TGTGCCAGCAGCTTCGGACCCCTGAACACTGAAGCTTTCTTT. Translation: CASSFGPLNTEAFF.

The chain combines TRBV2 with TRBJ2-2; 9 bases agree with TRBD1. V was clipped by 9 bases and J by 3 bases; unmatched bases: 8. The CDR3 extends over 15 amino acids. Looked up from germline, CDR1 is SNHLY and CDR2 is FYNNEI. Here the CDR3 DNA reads TGTGCCAGAAGCCTCAGGACAGGGGACACCGGGGAGCTGTTTTTT. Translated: CARSLRTGDTGELFF.

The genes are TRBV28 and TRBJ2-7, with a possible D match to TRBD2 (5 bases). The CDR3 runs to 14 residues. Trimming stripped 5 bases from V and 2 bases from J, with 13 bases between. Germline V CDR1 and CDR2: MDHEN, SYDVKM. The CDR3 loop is CASSTIGGPYEQYF. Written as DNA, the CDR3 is TGTGCCAGCAGTACGATTGGCGGGCCCTACGAGCAGTACTTC.

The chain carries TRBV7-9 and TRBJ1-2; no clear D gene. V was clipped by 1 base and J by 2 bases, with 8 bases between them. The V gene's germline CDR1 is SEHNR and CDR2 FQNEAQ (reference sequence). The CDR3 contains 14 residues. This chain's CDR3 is CASSLGPGNYGYTF. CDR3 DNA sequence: TGTGCCAGCAGCTTAGGACCTGGCAACTATGGCTACACCTTC.

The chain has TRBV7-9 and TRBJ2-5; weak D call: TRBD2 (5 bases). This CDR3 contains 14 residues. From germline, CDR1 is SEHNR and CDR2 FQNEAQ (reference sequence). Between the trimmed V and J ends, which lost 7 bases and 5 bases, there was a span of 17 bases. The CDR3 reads CASTFGLWIETQYF. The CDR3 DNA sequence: TGTGCCAGCACCTTCGGACTTTGGATCGAGACCCAGTACTTC.

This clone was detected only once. The CDR3 nucleotides are TGTGCCAGCAGCTCGACCCCTCGACGGTTTTTTTTTGGCTACACCTTC. Amino acid sequence: CASSSTPRRFFFGYTF. V and J are TRBV11-2 and TRBJ1-2; D call uncertain. Trimming took off 4 bases at V and 7 bases at J, with 22 bases between the two ends. Germline lookup yields CDR1 SGHAT and CDR2 FQNNGV. The length of the CDR3 is 16 residues.

The CDR3 is CASKEGALGYGYTF. The CDR3 nucleotides are TGCGCCAGCAAGGAGGGGGCTTTAGGCTATGGCTACACCTTC. This rearrangement joins TRBV5-1 to TRBJ1-2; TRBD1 matches 7 bases. The V and J ends lost 6 bases and 4 bases, in that order; junction bases with no gene match: 9. CDR3 length equals 14 residues. Per germline, CDR1 SGHRS and CDR2 YFSETQ.

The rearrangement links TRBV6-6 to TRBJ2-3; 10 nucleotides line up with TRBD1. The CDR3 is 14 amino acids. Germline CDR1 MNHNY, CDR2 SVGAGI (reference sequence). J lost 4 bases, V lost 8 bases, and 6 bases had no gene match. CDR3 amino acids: CASLRQGAADTQYF. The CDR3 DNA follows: TGTGCCAGCCTGAGACAGGGGGCGGCAGATACGCAGTATTTT.

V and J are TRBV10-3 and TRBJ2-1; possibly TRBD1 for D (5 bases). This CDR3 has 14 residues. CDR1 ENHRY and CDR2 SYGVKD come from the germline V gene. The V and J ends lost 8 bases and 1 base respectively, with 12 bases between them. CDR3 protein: CAISRDSSYNEQFF. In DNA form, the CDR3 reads TGTGCCATCTCCCGAGACAGTTCCTACAATGAGCAGTTCTTC.

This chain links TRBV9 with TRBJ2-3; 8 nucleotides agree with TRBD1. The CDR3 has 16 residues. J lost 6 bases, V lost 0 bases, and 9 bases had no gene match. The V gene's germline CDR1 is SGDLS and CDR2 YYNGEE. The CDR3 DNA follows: TGTGCCAGCAGCGTAGAAGGGACAGGAGATGAGGATACGCAGTATTTT. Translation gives CASSVEGTGDEDTQYF.

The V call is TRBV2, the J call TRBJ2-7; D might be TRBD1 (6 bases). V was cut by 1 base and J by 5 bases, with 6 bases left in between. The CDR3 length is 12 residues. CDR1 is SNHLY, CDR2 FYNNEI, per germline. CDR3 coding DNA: TGTGCCAGCAGTGAAGGGGGGCACGAGCAGTACTTC. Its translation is CASSEGGHEQYF.

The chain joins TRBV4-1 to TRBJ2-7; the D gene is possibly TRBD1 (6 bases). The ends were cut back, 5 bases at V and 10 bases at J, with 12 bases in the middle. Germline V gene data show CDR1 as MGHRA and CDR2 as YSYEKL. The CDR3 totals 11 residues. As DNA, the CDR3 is TGCGCCAGCAGCTATTCAGGGGTCCAGTACTTC. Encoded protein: CASSYSGVQYF.

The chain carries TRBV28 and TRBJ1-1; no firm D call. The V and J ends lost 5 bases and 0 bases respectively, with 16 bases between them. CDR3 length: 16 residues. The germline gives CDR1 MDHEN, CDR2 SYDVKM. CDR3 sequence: CASSLRHSALNTEAFF. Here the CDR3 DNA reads TGTGCCAGCAGTCTGCGACACTCGGCCCTGAACACTGAAGCTTTCTTT.

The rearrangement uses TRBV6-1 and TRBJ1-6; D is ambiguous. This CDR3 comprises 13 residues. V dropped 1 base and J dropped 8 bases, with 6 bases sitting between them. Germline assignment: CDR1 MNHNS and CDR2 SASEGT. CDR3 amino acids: CASSEGWDSPLHF. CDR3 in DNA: TGTGCCAGCAGTGAAGGGTGGGATTCACCCCTCCACTTT.

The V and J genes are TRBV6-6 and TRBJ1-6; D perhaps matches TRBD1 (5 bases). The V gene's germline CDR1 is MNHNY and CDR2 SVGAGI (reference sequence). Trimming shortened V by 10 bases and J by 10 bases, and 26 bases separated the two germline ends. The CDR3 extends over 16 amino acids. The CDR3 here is CATSIRQLRDRSPLHF. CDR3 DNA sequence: TGTGCCACCTCTATCCGGCAGCTTAGGGACCGCTCACCCCTCCACTTT.

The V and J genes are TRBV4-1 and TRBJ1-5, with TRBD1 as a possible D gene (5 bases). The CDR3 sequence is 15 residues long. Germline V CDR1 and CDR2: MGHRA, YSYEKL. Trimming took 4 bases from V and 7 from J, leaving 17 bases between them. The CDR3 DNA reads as TGCGCCAGCAGCCTGGGGGAGAAAAGCCGACAGCCCCAGCATTTT. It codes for CASSLGEKSRQPQHF.

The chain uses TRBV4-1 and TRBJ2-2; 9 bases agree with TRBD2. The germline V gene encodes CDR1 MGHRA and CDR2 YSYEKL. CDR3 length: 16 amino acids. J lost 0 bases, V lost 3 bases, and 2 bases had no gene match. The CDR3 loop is CASSHLAGANTGELFF. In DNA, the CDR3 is TGCGCCAGCAGCCATTTAGCGGGGGCGAACACCGGGGAGCTGTTTTTT.

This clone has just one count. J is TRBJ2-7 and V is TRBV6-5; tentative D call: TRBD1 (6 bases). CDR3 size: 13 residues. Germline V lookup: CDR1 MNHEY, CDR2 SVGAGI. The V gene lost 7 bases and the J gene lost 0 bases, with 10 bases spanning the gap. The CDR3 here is CASTRDNSYEQYF. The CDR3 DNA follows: TGTGCCAGCACGAGGGACAACTCCTACGAGCAGTACTTC.

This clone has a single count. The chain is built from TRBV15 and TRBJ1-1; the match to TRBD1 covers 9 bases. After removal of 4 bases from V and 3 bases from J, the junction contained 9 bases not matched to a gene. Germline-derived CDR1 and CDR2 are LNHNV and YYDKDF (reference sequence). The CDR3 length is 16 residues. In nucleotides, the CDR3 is TGTGCCACCAGCAATTTCGACAGGGGGAACGACACTGAAGCTTTCTTT. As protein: CATSNFDRGNDTEAFF.

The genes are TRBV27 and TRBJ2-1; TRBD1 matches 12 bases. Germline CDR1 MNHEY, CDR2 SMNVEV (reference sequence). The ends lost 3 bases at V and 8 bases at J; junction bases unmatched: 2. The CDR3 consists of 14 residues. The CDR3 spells CASSFGTGGHEQFF. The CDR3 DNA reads TGTGCCAGCAGTTTTGGGACAGGGGGCCATGAGCAGTTCTTC.